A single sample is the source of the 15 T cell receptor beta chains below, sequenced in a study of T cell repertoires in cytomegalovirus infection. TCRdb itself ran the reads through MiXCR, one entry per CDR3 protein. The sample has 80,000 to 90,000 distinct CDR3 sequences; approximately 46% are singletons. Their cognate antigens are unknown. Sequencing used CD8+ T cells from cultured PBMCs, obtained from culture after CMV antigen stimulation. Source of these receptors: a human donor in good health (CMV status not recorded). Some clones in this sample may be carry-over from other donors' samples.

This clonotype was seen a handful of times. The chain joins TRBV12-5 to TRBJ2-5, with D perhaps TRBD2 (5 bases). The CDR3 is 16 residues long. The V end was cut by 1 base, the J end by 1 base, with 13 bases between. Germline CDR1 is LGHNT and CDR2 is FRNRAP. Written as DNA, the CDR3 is TGTGCTAGTGGTTTGGACGTCGGACGGGGCCAAGAGACCCAGTACTTC. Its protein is CASGLDVGRGQETQYF.

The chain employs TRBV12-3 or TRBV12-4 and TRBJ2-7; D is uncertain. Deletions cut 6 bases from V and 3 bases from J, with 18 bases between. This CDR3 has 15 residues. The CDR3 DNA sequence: TGTGCCAGCAGCCCTTCTCTTGGCAGAGACTACGAGCAGTACTTC. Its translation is CASSPSLGRDYEQYF.

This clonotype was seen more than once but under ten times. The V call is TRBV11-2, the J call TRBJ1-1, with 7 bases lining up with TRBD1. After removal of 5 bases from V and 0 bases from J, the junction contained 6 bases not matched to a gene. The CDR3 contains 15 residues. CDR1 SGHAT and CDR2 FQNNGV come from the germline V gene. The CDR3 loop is CASSQWDRMNTEAFF. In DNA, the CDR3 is TGTGCCAGCAGCCAATGGGACAGAATGAACACTGAAGCTTTCTTT.

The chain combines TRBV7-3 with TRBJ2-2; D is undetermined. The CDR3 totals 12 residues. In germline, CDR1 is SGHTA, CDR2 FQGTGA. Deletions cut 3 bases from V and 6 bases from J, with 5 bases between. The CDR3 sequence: CASSLAPGELFF. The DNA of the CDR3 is TGTGCCAGCAGCTTGGCCCCCGGGGAGCTGTTTTTT.

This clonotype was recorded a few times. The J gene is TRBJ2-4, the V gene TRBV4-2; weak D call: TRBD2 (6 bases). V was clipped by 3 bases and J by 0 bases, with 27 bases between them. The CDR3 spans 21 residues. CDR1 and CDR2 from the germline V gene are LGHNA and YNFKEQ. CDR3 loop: CASSQGIGLAALSLAKNIQYF. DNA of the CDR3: TGTGCCAGCAGCCAGGGAATAGGTTTAGCGGCCCTAAGCCTAGCCAAAAACATTCAGTACTTC.

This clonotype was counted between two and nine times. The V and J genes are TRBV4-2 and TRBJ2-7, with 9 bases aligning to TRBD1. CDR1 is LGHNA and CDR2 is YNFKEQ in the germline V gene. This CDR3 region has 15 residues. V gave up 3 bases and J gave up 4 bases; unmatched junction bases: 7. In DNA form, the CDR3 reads TGTGCCAGCAGCCACACCGGGACAGGGTCTTACGAGCAGTACTTC. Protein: CASSHTGTGSYEQYF.

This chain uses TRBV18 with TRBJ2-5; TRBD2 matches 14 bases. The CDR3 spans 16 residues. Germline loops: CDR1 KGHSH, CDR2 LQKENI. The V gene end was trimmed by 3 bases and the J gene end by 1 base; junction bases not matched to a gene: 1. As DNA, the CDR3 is TGTGCCAGCTCACCCGGACTAGCGGGAGGCCAAGAGACCCAGTACTTC. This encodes CASSPGLAGGQETQYF.

The CDR3 DNA is TGTGCCACCGAGACAGGGATGAACTCCTACGAGCAGTACTTC. As protein: CATETGMNSYEQYF. The chain links TRBV10-3 to TRBJ2-7; 7 bases match TRBD1. Trimming took 10 bases from V and 0 from J; bases not matched to a gene: 9. Germline assignment: CDR1 ENHRY and CDR2 SYGVKD. CDR3 length equals 14 residues.

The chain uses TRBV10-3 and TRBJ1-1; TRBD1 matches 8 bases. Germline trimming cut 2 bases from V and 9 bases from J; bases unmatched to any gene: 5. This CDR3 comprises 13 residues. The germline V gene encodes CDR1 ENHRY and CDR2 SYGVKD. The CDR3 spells CAISEDRGRKAFF. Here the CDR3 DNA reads TGTGCCATCAGTGAGGACAGGGGCCGGAAAGCTTTCTTT.

CDR3 DNA sequence: TGTGCCAGCAGCCCACCTGAACAGGGGGCGCCGTACGAGCAGTACTTC. This gives the protein CASSPPEQGAPYEQYF. V and J are TRBV7-9 and TRBJ2-7; 9 nucleotides match TRBD1. This CDR3 region has 16 residues. V shed 5 bases and J 4 bases; nucleotides not matched to a gene: 12. From germline, CDR1 is SEHNR and CDR2 FQNEAQ (reference sequence).

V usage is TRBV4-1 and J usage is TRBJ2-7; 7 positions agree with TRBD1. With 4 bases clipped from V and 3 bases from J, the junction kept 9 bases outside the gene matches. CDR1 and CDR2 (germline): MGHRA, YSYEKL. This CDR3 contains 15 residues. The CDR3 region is CASSPSSGQLYEQYF. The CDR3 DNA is TGCGCCAGCAGCCCCTCTTCGGGACAGCTCTACGAGCAGTACTTC.

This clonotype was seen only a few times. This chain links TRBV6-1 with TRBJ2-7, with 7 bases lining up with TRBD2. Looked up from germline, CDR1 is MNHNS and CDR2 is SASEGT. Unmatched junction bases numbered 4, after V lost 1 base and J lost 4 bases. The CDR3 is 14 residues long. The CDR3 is CASSEETSYYEQYF. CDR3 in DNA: TGTGCCAGCAGTGAAGAGACTAGCTATTACGAGCAGTACTTC.

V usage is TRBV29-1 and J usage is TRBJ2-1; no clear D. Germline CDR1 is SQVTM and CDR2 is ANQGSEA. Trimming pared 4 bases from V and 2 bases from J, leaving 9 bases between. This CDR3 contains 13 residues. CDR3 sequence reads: CSVASVAYNEQFF. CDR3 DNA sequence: TGCAGCGTTGCGTCGGTCGCCTACAATGAGCAGTTCTTC.

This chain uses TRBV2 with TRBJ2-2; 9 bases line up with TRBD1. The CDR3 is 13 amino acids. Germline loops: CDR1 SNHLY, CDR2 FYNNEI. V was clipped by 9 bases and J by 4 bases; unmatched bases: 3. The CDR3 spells CARGQGVTGELFF. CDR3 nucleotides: TGTGCCAGGGGACAGGGTGTCACCGGGGAGCTGTTTTTT.

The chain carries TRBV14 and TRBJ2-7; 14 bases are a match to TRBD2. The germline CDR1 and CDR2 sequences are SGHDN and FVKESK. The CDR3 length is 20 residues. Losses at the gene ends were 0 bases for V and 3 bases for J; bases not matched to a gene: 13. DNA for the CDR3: TGTGCCAGCAGCCAAGAATTCGGGACGGCGGGACTAGCGGGAGACTACGAGCAGTACTTC. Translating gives CASSQEFGTAGLAGDYEQYF.